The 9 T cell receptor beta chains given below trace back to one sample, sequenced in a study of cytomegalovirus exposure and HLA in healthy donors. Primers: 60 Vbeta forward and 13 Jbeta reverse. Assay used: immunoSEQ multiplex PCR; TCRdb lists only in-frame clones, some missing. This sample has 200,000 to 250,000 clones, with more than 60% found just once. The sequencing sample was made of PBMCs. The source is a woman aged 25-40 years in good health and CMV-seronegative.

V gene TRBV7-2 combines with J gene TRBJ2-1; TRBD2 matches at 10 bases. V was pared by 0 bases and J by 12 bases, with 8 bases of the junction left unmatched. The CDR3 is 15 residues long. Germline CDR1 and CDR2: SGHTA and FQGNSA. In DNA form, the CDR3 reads TGTGCCAGCAGCTTAGCGCGAGCGGGAGGGCCGGGGCAGTTCTTC. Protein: CASSLARAGGPGQFF.

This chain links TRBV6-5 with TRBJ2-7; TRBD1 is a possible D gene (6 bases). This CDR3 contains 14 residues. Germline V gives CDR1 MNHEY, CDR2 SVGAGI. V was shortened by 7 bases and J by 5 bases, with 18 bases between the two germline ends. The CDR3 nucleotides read TGTGCCAGCATGATCAACAGGGATGAGGACGAGCAGTACTTC. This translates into CASMINRDEDEQYF.

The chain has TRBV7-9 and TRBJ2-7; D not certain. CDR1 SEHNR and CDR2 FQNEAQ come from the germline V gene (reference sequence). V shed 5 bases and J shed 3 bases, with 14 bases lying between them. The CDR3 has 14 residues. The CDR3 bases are TGTGCCAGCAGCGAAGACGAGAACTACTACGAGCAGTACTTC. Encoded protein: CASSEDENYYEQYF. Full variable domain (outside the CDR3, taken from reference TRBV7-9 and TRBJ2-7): DTGVSQNPRHKITKRGQNVTFRCDPISEHNRLYWYRQTLGQGPEFLTYFQNEAQLEKSRLLSDRFSAERPKGSFSTLEIQRTEQGDSAMYLCASSEDENYYEQYFGPGTRLTVT.

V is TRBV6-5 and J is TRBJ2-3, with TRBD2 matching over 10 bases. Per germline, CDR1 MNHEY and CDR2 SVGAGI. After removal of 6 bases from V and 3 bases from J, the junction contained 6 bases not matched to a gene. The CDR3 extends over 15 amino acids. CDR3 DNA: TGTGCCAGCAGCCCAACTAGCGGGATAACAGATACGCAGTATTTT. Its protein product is CASSPTSGITDTQYF.

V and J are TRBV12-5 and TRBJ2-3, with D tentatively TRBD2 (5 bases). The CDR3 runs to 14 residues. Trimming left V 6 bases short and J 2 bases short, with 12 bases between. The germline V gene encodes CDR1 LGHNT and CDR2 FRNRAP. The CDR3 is CASGPGYDTDTQYF. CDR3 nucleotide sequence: TGTGCTAGTGGACCGGGGTACGACACAGATACGCAGTATTTT.

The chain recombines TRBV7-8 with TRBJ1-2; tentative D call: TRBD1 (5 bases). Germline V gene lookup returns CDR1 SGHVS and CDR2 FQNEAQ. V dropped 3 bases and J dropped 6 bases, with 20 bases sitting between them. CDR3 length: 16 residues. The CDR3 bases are TGTGCCAGCAGCTTCTCCAACAGGCCTTCGGGGGATGGCTACACCTTC. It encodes CASSFSNRPSGDGYTF. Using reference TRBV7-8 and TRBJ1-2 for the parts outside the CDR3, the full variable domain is GAGVSQSPRYKVAKRGQDVALRCDPISGHVSLFWYQQALGQGPEFLTYFQNEAQLDKSGLPSDRFFAERPEGSVSTLKIQRTQQEDSAVYLCASSFSNRPSGDGYTFGSGTRLTVV.

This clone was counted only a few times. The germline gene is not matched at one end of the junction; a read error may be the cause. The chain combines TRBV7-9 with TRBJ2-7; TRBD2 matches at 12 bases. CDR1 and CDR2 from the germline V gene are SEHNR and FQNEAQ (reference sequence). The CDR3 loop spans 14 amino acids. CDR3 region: CASGTSGSSHEQYF. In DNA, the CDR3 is TGTGCCAGCGGGACTAGCGGGTCCTCCCACGAGCAGTACTTC.

CDR3 bases: TGTGCCAGCAGCCAGGAGGCCTCTAGCACAGATACGCAGTATTTT. It translates to CASSQEASSTDTQYF. J is TRBJ2-3 and V is TRBV4-2; D may be TRBD2 (5 bases). Germline loops: CDR1 LGHNA, CDR2 YNFKEQ. Trimming removed 3 bases at V and 0 bases at J, with 10 bases between. The CDR3 is 15 amino acids.

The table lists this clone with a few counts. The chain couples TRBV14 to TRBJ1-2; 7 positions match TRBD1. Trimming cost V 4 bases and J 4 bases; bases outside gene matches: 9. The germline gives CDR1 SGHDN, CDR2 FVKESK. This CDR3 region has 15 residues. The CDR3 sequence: CASSPTTGEPYGYTF. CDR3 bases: TGTGCCAGCAGCCCCACCACAGGGGAGCCCTATGGCTACACCTTC. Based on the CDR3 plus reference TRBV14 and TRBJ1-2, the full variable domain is EAGVTQFPSHSVIEKGQTVTLRCDPISGHDNLYWYRRVMGKEIKFLLHFVKESKQDESGMPNNRFLAERTGGTYSTLKVQPAELEDSGVYFCASSPTTGEPYGYTFGSGTRLTVV.